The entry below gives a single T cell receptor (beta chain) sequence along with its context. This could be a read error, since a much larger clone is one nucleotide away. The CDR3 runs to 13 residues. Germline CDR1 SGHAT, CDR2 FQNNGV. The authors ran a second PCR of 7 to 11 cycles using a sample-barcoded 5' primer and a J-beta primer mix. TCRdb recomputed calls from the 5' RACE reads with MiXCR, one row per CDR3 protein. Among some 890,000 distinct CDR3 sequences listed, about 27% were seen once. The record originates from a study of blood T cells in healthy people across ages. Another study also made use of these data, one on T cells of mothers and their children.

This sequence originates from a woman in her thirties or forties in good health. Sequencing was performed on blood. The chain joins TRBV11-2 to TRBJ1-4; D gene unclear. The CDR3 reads CASRVNVNEKRFF. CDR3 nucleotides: TGTGCCAGCAGGGTGAATGTGAATGAAAAACGGTTTTTT.